The T cell receptor (beta chain) under discussion was sequenced for a study of blood T cell repertoires in COVID-19. Across the study: The cDNA or gDNA used as material had been derived from T cells, B-cell-depleted T cells, or PBMCs.

CDR3 length: 17 amino acids. V was clipped by 2 bases and J by 2 bases, with 19 bases between them. The V gene's germline CDR1 is MNHEY and CDR2 SVGEGT. Produced via immunoSEQ multiplex PCR; TCRdb's table is partial and in-frame only. Of fewer than 250,000 clones listed, less than 85% were seen once; the top ten hold 2.6%. This TCR came from a woman aged 70-85 years with active or convalescent COVID-19. The sequenced sample was peripheral blood. V usage is TRBV6-2 or TRBV6-3 and J usage is TRBJ2-7; weak D call: TRBD2 (6 bases). The CDR3 region has the DNA TGTGCCAGCAGTTACCCGCCCGGGGGTAGCGAGACCTACGAGCAGTACTTC. It translates to CASSYPPGGSETYEQYF.